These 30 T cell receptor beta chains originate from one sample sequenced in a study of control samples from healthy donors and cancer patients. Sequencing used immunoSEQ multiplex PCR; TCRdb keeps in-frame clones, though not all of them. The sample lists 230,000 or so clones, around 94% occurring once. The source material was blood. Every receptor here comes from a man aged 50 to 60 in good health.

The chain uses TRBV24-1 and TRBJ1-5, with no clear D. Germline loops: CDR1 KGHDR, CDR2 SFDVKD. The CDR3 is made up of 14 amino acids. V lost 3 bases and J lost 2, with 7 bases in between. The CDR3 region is CATSDHGGNQPQHF. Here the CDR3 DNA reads TGTGCCACCAGTGATCACGGGGGCAATCAGCCCCAGCATTTT.

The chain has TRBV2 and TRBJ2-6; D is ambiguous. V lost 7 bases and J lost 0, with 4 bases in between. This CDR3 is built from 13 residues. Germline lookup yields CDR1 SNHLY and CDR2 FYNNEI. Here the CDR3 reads CASTDSGANVLTF. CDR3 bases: TGTGCCAGCACCGACTCTGGGGCCAACGTCCTGACTTTC.

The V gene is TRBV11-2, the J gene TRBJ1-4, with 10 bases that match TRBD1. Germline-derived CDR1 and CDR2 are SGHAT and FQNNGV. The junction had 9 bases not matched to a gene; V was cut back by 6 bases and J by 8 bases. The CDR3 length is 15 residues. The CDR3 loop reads CASRSQGTGVEKLFF. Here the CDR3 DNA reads TGTGCCAGCAGAAGTCAGGGGACAGGGGTCGAAAAACTGTTTTTT.

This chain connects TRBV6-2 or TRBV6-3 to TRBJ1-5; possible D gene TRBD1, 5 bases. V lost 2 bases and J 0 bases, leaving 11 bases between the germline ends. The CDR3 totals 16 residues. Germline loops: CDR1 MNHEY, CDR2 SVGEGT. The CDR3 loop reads CASSYGRQNSNQPQHF. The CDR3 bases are TGTGCCAGCAGTTACGGAAGACAGAATAGCAATCAGCCCCAGCATTTT.

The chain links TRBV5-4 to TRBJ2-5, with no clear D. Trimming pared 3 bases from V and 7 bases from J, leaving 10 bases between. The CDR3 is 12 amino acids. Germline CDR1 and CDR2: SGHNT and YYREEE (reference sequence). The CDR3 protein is CASSSRPGTQYF. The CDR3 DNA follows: TGTGCCAGCAGCTCCCGGCCGGGGACCCAGTACTTC.

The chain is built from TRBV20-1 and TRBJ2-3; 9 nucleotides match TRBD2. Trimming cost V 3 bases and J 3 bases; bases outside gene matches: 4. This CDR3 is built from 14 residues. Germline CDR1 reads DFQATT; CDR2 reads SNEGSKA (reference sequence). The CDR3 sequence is CSASAGGPTDTQYF. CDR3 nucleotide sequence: TGCAGTGCTAGTGCGGGGGGGCCGACAGATACGCAGTATTTT.

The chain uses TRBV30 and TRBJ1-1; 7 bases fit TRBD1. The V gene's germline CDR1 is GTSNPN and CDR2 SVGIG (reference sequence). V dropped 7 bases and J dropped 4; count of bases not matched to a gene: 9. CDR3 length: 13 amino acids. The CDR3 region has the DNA TGTGCCTACTCGACAGGGAGGACCACTGAAGCTTTCTTT. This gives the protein CAYSTGRTTEAFF.

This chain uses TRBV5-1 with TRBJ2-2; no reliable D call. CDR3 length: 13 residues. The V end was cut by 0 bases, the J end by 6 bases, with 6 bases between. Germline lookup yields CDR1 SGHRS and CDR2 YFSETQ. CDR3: CASSLGVAGELFF. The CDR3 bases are TGCGCCAGCAGCTTGGGGGTAGCCGGGGAGCTGTTTTTT.

The chain's CDR3 is CASTPGQQPQHF. The CDR3 region has the DNA TGTGCCAGCACCCCAGGTCAGCAGCCCCAGCATTTT. The gene calls are TRBV7-2 and TRBJ1-5; D is unclear. Germline CDR1 reads SGHTA; CDR2 reads FQGNSA. This CDR3 is built from 12 residues. V was cut by 7 bases and J by 7 bases, with 11 bases left in between.

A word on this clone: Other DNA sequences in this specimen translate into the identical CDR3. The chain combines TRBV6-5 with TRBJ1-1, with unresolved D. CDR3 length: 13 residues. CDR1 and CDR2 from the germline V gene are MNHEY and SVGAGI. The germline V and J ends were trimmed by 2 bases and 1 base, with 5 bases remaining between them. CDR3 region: CASSYGWNTEAFF. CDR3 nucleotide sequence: TGTGCCAGCAGTTACGGGTGGAACACTGAAGCTTTCTTT.

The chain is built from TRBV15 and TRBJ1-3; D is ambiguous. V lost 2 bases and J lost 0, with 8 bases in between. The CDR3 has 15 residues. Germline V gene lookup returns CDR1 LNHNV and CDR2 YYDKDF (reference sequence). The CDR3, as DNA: TGTGCCACCAGCAGATTGGGAAACTCTGGAAACACCATATATTTT. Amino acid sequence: CATSRLGNSGNTIYF. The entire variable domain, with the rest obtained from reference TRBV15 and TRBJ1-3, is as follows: DAMVIQNPRYQVTQFGKPVTLSCSQTLNHNVMYWYQQKSSQAPKLLFHYYDKDFNNEADTPDNFQSRRPNTSFCFLDIRSPGLGDTAMYLCATSRLGNSGNTIYFGEGSWLTVV.

CDR3 region: CASSQKWGGELYEQYF. CDR3 DNA sequence: TGCGCCAGCAGCCAAAAGTGGGGCGGAGAACTCTACGAGCAGTACTTC. V and J are TRBV4-1 and TRBJ2-7; D might be TRBD1 (5 bases). V was pared by 2 bases and J by 3 bases, with 17 bases between. Germline values: CDR1 MGHRA, CDR2 YSYEKL. There are 16 residues in the CDR3.

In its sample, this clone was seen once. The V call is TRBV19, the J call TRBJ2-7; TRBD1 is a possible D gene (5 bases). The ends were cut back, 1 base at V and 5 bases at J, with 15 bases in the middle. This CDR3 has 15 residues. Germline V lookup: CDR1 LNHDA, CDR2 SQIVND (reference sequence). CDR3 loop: CASSIAGAGIHEQYV. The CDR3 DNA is TGTGCCAGTAGTATAGCCGGCGCAGGGATCCACGAGCAGTACGTC.

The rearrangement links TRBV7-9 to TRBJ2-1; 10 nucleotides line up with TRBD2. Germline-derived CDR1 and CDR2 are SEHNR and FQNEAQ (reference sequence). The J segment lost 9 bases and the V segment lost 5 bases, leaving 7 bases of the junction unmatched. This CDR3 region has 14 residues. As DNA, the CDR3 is TGTGCCAGCAGCCCTAGCGGGGGACACGGTGAGCAGTTCTTC. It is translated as CASSPSGGHGEQFF.

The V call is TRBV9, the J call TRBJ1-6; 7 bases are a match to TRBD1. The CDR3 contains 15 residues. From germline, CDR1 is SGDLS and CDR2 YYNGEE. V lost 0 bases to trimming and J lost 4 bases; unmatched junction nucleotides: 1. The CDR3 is CASSVATGYNSPLHF. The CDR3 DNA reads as TGTGCCAGCAGCGTAGCGACAGGGTATAATTCACCCCTCCACTTT.

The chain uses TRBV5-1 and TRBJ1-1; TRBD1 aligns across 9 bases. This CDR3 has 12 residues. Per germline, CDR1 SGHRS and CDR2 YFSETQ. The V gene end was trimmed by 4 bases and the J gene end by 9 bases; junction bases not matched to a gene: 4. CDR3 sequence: CASSLGQGKAFF. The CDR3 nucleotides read TGCGCCAGCAGCCTTGGACAGGGGAAAGCTTTCTTT.

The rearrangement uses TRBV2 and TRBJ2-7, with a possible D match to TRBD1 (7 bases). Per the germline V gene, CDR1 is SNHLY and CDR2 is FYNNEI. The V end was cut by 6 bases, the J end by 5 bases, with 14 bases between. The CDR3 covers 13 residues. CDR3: CASREGAANEQYF. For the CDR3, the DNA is TGTGCCAGCAGGGAGGGGGCAGCGAACGAGCAGTACTTC. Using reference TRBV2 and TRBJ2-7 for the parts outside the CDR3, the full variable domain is EPEVTQTPSHQVTQMGQEVILRCVPISNHLYFYWYRQILGQKVEFLVSFYNNEISEKSEIFDDQFSVERPDGSNFTLKIRSTKLEDSAMYFCASREGAANEQYFGPGTRLTVT.

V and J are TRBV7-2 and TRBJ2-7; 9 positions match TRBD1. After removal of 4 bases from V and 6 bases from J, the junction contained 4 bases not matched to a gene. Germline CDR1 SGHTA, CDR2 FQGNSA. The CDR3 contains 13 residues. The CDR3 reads CASSSGQGTEQYF. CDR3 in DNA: TGTGCCAGCAGCTCTGGACAGGGGACCGAGCAGTACTTC.

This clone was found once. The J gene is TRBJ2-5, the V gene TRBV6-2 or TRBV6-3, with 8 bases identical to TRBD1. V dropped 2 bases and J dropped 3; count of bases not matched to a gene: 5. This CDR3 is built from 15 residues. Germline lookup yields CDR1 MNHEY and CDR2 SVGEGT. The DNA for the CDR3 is TGTGCCAGCAGTTACCCTACGACAGGGGAAGAGACCCAGTACTTC. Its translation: CASSYPTTGEETQYF.

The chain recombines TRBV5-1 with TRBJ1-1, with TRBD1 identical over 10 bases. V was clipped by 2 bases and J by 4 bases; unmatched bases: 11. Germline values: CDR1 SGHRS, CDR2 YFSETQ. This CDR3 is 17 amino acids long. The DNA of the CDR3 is TGCGCCAGCAGCTTAGAGACAGGGGGCCGGTATTTCACTGAAGCTTTCTTT. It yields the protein CASSLETGGRYFTEAFF. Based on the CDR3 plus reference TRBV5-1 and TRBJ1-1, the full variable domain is KAGVTQTPRYLIKTRGQQVTLSCSPISGHRSVSWYQQTPGQGLQFLFEYFSETQRNKGNFPGRFSGRQFSNSRSEMNVSTLELGDSALYLCASSLETGGRYFTEAFFGQGTRLTVV.

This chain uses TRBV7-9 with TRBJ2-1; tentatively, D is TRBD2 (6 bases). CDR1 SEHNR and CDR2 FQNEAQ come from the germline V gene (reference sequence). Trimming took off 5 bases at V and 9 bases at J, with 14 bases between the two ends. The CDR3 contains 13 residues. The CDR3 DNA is TGTGCCAGCAGCCTCTCTTGGGGAGGTGAGCAGTTCTTC. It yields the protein CASSLSWGGEQFF.

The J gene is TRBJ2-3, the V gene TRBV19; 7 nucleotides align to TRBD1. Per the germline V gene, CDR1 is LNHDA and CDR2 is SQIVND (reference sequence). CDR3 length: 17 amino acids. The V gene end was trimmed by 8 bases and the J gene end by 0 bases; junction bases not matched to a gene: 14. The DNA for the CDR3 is TGTGCCAGTTCCAGGGGGTGGAGTGCCGGGAGCACAGATACGCAGTATTTT. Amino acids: CASSRGWSAGSTDTQYF.

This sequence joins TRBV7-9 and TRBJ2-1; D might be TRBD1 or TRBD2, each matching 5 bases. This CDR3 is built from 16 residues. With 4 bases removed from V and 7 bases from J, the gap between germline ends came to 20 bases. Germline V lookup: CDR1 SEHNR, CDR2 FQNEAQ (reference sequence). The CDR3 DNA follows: TGTGCCAGCAGCTCCGGGCCGATGCTCGAGGGGAATGAGCAGTTCTTC. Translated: CASSSGPMLEGNEQFF.

CDR3 DNA: TGTGCCACCAGTGATTCCCGCTCGGGGAACACTGAAGCTTTCTTT. It yields the protein CATSDSRSGNTEAFF. J is TRBJ1-1 and V is TRBV24-1; D gene ambiguous. V lost 2 bases to trimming and J lost 1 base, with 10 bases between them. The germline gives CDR1 KGHDR, CDR2 SFDVKD. The CDR3 is made up of 15 amino acids.

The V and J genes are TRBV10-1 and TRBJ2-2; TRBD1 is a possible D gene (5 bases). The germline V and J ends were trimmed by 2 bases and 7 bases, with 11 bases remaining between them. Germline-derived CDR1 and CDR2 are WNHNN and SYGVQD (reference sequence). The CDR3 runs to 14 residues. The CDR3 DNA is TGCGCCAGCAGTGAGAACCAGGGTCACGGGGAGCTGTTTTTT. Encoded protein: CASSENQGHGELFF.

CDR3 DNA sequence: TGTGCCAGCAGTGCAGGTGACAGGGGCGTCGAGGAGCAGTTCTTC. Protein sequence: CASSAGDRGVEEQFF. The chain carries TRBV2 and TRBJ2-1; 8 nucleotides agree with TRBD1. Unmatched junction bases numbered 12, after V lost 4 bases and J lost 10 bases. This CDR3 has 15 residues. CDR1 SNHLY and CDR2 FYNNEI come from the germline V gene.

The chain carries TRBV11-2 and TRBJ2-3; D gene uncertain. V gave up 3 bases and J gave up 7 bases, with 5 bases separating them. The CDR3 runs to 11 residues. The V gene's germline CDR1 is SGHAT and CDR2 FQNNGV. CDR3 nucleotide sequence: TGTGCCAGCAGCTTTGGTTATACGCAGTATTTT. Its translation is CASSFGYTQYF.

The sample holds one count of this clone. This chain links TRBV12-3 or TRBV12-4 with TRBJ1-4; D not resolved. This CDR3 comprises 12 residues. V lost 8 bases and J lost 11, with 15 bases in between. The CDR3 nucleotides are TGTGCCAGCGGCCTTGGAGGCACGAAACTGTTTTTT. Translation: CASGLGGTKLFF.

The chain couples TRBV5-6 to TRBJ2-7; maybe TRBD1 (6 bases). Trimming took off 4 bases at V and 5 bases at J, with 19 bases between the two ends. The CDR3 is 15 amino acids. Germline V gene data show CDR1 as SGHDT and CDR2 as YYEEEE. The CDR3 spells CASSRRAGADHEQYV. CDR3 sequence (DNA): TGTGCCAGCAGCCGGCGCGCAGGGGCAGACCACGAGCAGTACGTC.

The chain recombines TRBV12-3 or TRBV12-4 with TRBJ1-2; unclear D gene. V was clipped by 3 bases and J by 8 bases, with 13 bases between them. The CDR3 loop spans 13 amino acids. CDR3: CASSFQEARGYTF. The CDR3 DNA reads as TGTGCCAGCAGTTTTCAGGAAGCCCGGGGCTACACCTTC.